The present T cell receptor (beta chain) was sequenced within a study of CD8 T cells in ankylosing spondylitis (dated 2017 in TCRdb). Context from the whole study: The study set out to find disease-linked TCR variants by profiling T cell receptor beta repertoires in ankylosing spondylitis patients and healthy donors. In total, the full study cohort was made up of nearly 110 healthy donors and 25 to 30 ankylosing spondylitis patients. Peripheral blood was sampled, and synovial fluid was also collected from ankylosing spondylitis patients.

What the authors observed across the whole study: Blood from ankylosing spondylitis patients appeared to be characterized by a TCR beta motif made up of under ten highly homologous amino acid variants. In peripheral blood, the disease-linked clones were found at relatively low frequencies and had a CD8+ phenotype. The disease-linked clones were reported to be significantly enriched in matched synovial fluid samples from ankylosing spondylitis patients. Some of the motif variants had been reported before in the synovial fluid and blood of reactive arthritis patients, a finding that suggests common disease-initiation mechanisms.

This clonotype was found a few times. What antigen it recognizes has not been identified. Base qualities are missing; no much larger clone stands one base away. Sequencing was performed on an Illumina HiSeq 2500. TCR beta libraries were prepared by quantitative 5'-RACE with molecular barcodes. As for how the authors treated the data: To identify disease-linked TCR variants, a new computational method was used, one built on a probabilistic model of VDJ rearrangement. TCRdb trimmed public reads at Q25 via fastp, called clones via MiXCR and kept in-frame beta chains. CDR3 protein sequences are deduplicated, and each keeps its most common genes and DNA. V and J calls and clone size were set by TCRdb, not the authors. The sample yields 350,000 to 450,000 distinct CDR3 sequences; roughly 25% were counted once. Roughly 1% of the sample is in the top ten clones. At the junction V is shortened by 5 bases and J by 4 bases; bases outside the gene matches: 8. The CDR3 spans 15 residues, from the cysteine through the phenylalanine. Only the CDR3 DNA is retained, 45 bases long and in frame from the first base. The CDR1 and CDR2 encoded by the germline V gene are SGHRS and YFSETQ.

Specimen: blood, either unsorted or a sorted T cell fraction (not recorded which). The rearrangement joined TRBV5-1 to TRBJ2-3, and TRBD2 aligns with 9 junction nucleotides. This receptor was obtained from a male donor with ankylosing spondylitis. The bases are TGCGCCAGCAGTCCTGGCGGGAGGGACGCAGATACGCAGTATTTT. Translation gives CASSPGGRDADTQYF.